The rows below give T cell receptor beta chains drawn from one sample of a study of regulatory T cells in long-lasting Graves disease. TCRdb reprocessed the multiplex PCR reads via MiXCR and lists one record per CDR3 protein. The sample lists hundreds of thousands of distinct CDR3 sequences; about 20% were seen once. The source material was peripheral blood mononuclear cells (PBMCs), sampled when the disease was refractory, from a patient treated with antithyroid drugs. The origin of the receptors is a female donor with Graves disease. CDR3s include the opening cysteine and the closing phenylalanine or tryptophan. A D gene is named only where the DNA matches it firmly.

j_gene	v_gene	d_gene	CDR3aa
TRBJ1-5	TRBV20-1	TRBD1	CSARSTGTARNQPQHF
TRBJ2-1	TRBV12-3/TRBV12-4	.	CASRSYNEQFF
TRBJ2-5	TRBV11-2	.	CASSPFSEETQYF
TRBJ1-2	TRBV5-1	.	CASSFGDTGLAKGYTF
TRBJ2-7	TRBV13	TRBD2	CASSLVGRVAYEQYF
TRBJ1-4	TRBV12-3/TRBV12-4	TRBD1	CASTRYRGENEKLFF
TRBJ2-5	TRBV16	.	CASSQRDSQETQYF
TRBJ1-6	TRBV11-1	TRBD1	CASSPAGQYSPLHF
TRBJ2-1	TRBV15	.	CATSRDGLGVGNEQFF
TRBJ1-2	TRBV7-2	.	CASSSPTYAYGYTF
TRBJ2-7	TRBV15	.	CATSRAKVSSYEQYF
TRBJ2-6	TRBV7-9	.	CASSRRGAPSSGANVLTF
TRBJ1-2	TRBV9	.	CASTLRWELYGYTF
TRBJ2-6	TRBV11-1	.	CASGWRTGANVLTF
TRBJ2-7	TRBV4-1	TRBD2	CASSQGGTSGYEQYF
TRBJ2-7	TRBV2	.	CASSPLGAGSHEQYF
TRBJ1-2	TRBV9	.	CASNSGDYGYTF
TRBJ1-1	TRBV19	.	CASMKAMNTEAFF
TRBJ2-4	TRBV2	.	CASRDQVAKNIQYF
TRBJ1-3	TRBV30	.	CACSGTLGNTIYF
TRBJ1-1	TRBV7-9	.	CASSPGEGVNTEAFF
TRBJ1-5	TRBV7-2	.	CASSPSGVESNQPQHF
TRBJ2-7	TRBV3-1	.	CASSQDLHRVYEQYF
TRBJ2-1	TRBV2	.	CASSEGQNNEQFF
TRBJ2-7	TRBV6-5	.	CASSYQAGTTPSYEQYF
TRBJ2-3	TRBV18	.	CASSPYNDGTDTQYF
TRBJ1-4	TRBV2	.	CAIIDLANEKLFF
TRBJ2-1	TRBV19	TRBD1	CASSDRDSYNEQFF
TRBJ1-1	TRBV12-3/TRBV12-4	.	CASSWGQNTEAFF
TRBJ2-5	TRBV7-6	TRBD2	CASSLEGLGLKYF